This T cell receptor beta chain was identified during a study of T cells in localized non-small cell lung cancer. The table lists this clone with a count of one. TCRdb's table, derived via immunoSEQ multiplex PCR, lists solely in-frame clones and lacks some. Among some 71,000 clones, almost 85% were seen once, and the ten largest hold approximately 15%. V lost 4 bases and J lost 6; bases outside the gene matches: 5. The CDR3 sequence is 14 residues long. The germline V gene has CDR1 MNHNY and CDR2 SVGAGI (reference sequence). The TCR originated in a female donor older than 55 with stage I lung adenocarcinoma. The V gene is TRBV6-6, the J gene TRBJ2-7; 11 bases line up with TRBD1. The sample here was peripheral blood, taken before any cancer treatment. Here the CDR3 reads CASSWGQGGSEQYF. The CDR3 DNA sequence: TGTGCCAGCAGTTGGGGACAGGGGGGGTCCGAGCAGTACTTC.